The TCR beta chain described here comes from a study of cytomegalovirus exposure and HLA in healthy donors. Findings of the study overall: Later examination showed HLA-associated TCR beta chains had greater clonal expansion than equally common others. Several of the most significant clusters appeared linked to common viral pathogens, based on a later analysis. The study flagged 150 to 200 TCR beta chains as cytomegalovirus-associated.

PCR used 60 Vbeta primers and 13 Jbeta primers. Assay: immunoSEQ multiplex PCR; the TCRdb copy retains only in-frame clones and omits some. The sample yields about 150,000 clones, nearly 80% seen once. These donors, healthy bone marrow donors, were studied. Germline CDR1 reads LNHDA; CDR2 reads SQIVND (reference sequence). The CDR3 contains 13 residues. The germline V and J ends were trimmed by 0 bases and 1 base, with 3 bases remaining between them. A note on this clone: What it recognizes is unknown.

The chain joins TRBV19 to TRBJ2-5; D is unclear. The TCR sequence derives from a male donor in good health and CMV-seronegative. The sample taken for sequencing was PBMCs. The chain's CDR3 is CASSIDLQETQYF. The CDR3 coding sequence is TGTGCCAGTAGTATAGACCTCCAAGAGACCCAGTACTTC.